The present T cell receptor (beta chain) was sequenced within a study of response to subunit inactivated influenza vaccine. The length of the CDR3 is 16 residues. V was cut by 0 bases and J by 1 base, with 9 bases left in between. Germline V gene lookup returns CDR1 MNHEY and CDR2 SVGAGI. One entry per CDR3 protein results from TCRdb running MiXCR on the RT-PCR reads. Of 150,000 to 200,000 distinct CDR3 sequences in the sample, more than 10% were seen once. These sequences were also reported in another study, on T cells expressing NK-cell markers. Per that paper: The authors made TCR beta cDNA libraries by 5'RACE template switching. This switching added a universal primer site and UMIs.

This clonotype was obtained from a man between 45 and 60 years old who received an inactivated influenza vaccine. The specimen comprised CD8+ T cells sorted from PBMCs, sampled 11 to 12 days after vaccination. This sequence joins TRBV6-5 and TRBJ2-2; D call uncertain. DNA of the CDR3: TGTGCCAGCAGTTACTCGGGCCAGCTGAACACCGGGGAGCTGTTTTTT. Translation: CASSYSGQLNTGELFF.